This T cell receptor (beta chain) was obtained from a study of shared clonotypes between healthy human individuals. Study-wide context: There were three CD4 naive, three CD4 memory, two CD8 naive and one CD8 memory plates per donor.

This clone is a singleton in its sample. The protocol was immunoSEQ multiplex PCR, while the TCRdb copy is restricted to in-frame clones and leaves out a portion. The profile covers about 2.3 million clones, with less than 95% appearing a single time and 0.37% taken by the ten largest. The sequence was obtained from a man younger than 30 in good health. Some clones in this sample may be carry-over from other donors' samples. The sequencing sample was made of naive CD4+ T cells from PBMCs. The subset denotes: CD45RA+ positively selected.

The CDR3 sequence is CASSQNPGTGPRAGELFF. CDR3 nucleotides: TGCGCCAGCAGCCAAAACCCCGGGACAGGGCCCCGAGCCGGGGAGCTGTTTTTT. The rearrangement uses TRBV4-1 and TRBJ2-2, with 9 bases fitting TRBD1. The germline V gene has CDR1 MGHRA and CDR2 YSYEKL. J lost 6 bases, V lost 2 bases, and 13 bases had no gene match. The CDR3 has 18 amino acids.